The rows below give T cell receptor beta chains drawn from one sample of a study of blood T cell repertoires in COVID-19. Assay used: immunoSEQ multiplex PCR; TCRdb lists only in-frame clones, some missing. The data show about 190,000 clones, around three quarters seen once. The sequencing input was peripheral blood. All receptors derive from a man aged 60 to 75 with active or convalescent COVID-19. CDR3s include the opening cysteine and the closing phenylalanine or tryptophan. A D gene is named only where the DNA matches it firmly. Size is stated for part of the rows, as once, few or many counts, or as a class when the clone is expanded.

V	D	J	size	DNA	CDR3
TRBV28	TRBD1	TRBJ1-5	NA	TGTGCCAGCAGTAATGGACAGGGGGAAGGCAATCAGCCCCAGCATTTT	CASSNGQGEGNQPQHF
TRBV7-9	TRBD1	TRBJ2-1	NA	TGTGCCAGCAGCCCACAGGGGGTGCTAAACAATGAGCAGTTCTTC	CASSPQGVLNNEQFF
TRBV3-1/TRBV3-2	NA	TRBJ1-4	NA	TGTGCCAGCAGCCAAGTAGCCTCGCGGACAAACGATGAAAAACTGTTTTTT	CASSQVASRTNDEKLFF
TRBV6-5	TRBD1	TRBJ2-2	NA	TGTGCCAGCAGAAGACAGGGCGCGAACACCGGGGAGCTGTTTTTT	CASRRQGANTGELFF
TRBV5-1	NA	TRBJ1-5	once	TGCGCCAGCAGCTTGCTAGGAGGCAATCAGCCCCAGCATTTT	CASSLLGGNQPQHF
TRBV7-8	TRBD1	TRBJ2-7	NA	TGTGCCAGCAGCCGGGCGACAGGGACCTCCTACGAGCAGTACTTC	CASSRATGTSYEQYF
TRBV29-1	TRBD1	TRBJ2-7	NA	TGCAGCGTTGCCGACAGGGACGAGCAGTACTTC	CSVADRDEQYF
TRBV5-1	TRBD2	TRBJ2-3	NA	TGCGCCAGCAGTTTCGGACTAGTAAGAGATACGCAGTATTTT	CASSFGLVRDTQYF
TRBV28	NA	TRBJ2-7	NA	TGTGCCAGCAGTCCCCCCTTCGCGTACGTCAACGAGCAGTACTTC	CASSPPFAYVNEQYF
TRBV18	NA	TRBJ1-2	many	TGTGCCAGCTCACCAGAGTCTAACTATGGCTACACCTTC	CASSPESNYGYTF
TRBV28	TRBD2	TRBJ2-3	NA	TGTGCCACTTGTCCAACGGGGGGGTTCCAGTATTTT	CATCPTGGFQYF
TRBV6-6	NA	TRBJ1-1	NA	TGTGCCAGCAGTTACTCCCAGGGTGGGTTAGGTTTGGAAGCTTTCTTT	CASSYSQGGLGLEAFF
TRBV25-1	TRBD1	TRBJ2-7	NA	TGTGCCAGCGGATATGACAGGGTTCCCTACGAGCAGTACTTC	CASGYDRVPYEQYF
TRBV19	NA	TRBJ1-5	NA	TGTGCCAGTAGTAACCTTCAGGCCCAGCATTTT	CASSNLQAQHF
TRBV7-9	TRBD2	TRBJ2-5	few	TGTGCCAGCAGCTTAGGACGGGAGGGCCAAGAGACCCAGTACTTC	CASSLGREGQETQYF
TRBV11-2	NA	TRBJ2-2	NA	TGTGCCAGCAGCTTCAGCGTTAACACCGGGGAGCTGTTTTTT	CASSFSVNTGELFF
TRBV18	NA	TRBJ2-2	NA	TGTGCCAGCTCACCGGCAGGGGCAGGCACCGGGGAGCTGTTTTTT	CASSPAGAGTGELFF
TRBV4-3	NA	TRBJ2-3	NA	TGCGCCAGCAGCCAAGATAATAGCGGTACAGATACGCAGTATTTT	CASSQDNSGTDTQYF
TRBV10-3	TRBD2	TRBJ2-2	few	TGTGCCACCAAGGGCGGGAGGAGTGAGGCCGGGGAGCTGTTTTTT	CATKGGRSEAGELFF
TRBV14	NA	TRBJ1-6	NA	TGTGCCAGCAGCCATGACACAAAATCACCCCTCCACTTT	CASSHDTKSPLHF
TRBV5-4	NA	TRBJ1-3	NA	TGTGCCAGCAGTAAAGGAAGGGGGAGCTCTGGAAACACCATATATTTT	CASSKGRGSSGNTIYF
TRBV18	NA	TRBJ2-2	NA	TGTGCCAGCTCACCATTAGTTACCGGGGAGCTGTTTTTT	CASSPLVTGELFF
TRBV5-1	TRBD2	TRBJ2-3	NA	TGCGCCAGCAGCTCTGGGGGGGCAGATACGCAGTATTTT	CASSSGGADTQYF
TRBV21-1	NA	TRBJ2-7	NA	TGTGCCAGCAGTCGCGCGGGATGCTCCTACGAGCAGTACTTC	CASSRAGCSYEQYF
TRBV9	NA	TRBJ2-7	many	TGTGCCAGCAGCGTAGCTACCGGCTACGAGCAGTACTTC	CASSVATGYEQYF
TRBV19	NA	TRBJ1-1	NA	TGTGCCAGTAGCCCTAATTTGGCAGGGCGGAATCCGGAAGCTTTCTTT	CASSPNLAGRNPEAFF
TRBV3-1/TRBV3-2	TRBD1	TRBJ2-2	NA	TGTGCCAGCAGCCAAGATGAGGCCGGGCGGAGAGTAGGCCCAACAGGGGGCGGGGAGCTGTTTTTT	CASSQDEAGRRVGPTGGGELFF
TRBV12-3/TRBV12-4	NA	TRBJ2-3	NA	TGTGCCAGCAGTCAAACAGAGAATACGCAGTATTTT	CASSQTENTQYF
TRBV30	NA	TRBJ2-7	NA	TGTGCCTGGAGTGATCCTTCGGGAACCTACGAGCAGTACTTC	CAWSDPSGTYEQYF
TRBV7-9	NA	TRBJ2-1	many	TGTGCCAGCAGCTTAGTCCTAGCCCCGTACAATGAGCAGTTCTTC	CASSLVLAPYNEQFF
TRBV18	NA	TRBJ2-3	once	TGTGCCAGCTCACCAGTGGCCAGCACAGATACGCAGTATTTT	CASSPVASTDTQYF
TRBV25-1	TRBD1	TRBJ1-5	NA	TGTGCCAGCACGGGACAGGGCGATCAGCCCCAGCATTTT	CASTGQGDQPQHF
TRBV28	TRBD1	TRBJ2-5	NA	TGTGCCAGCACCCCGGCCGGGACAGGGGGCGAAGAGACCCAGTACTTC	CASTPAGTGGEETQYF
TRBV5-1	NA	TRBJ1-4	NA	TGCGCCAGCAGCTTGGCAGGGGTGAGCGGAGAAAAACTGTTTTTT	CASSLAGVSGEKLFF
TRBV6-5	TRBD2	TRBJ2-2	NA	TGTGCCAGCAGTTACGGGGCGGGAGGGAACACCGGGGAGCTGTTTTTT	CASSYGAGGNTGELFF
TRBV15	TRBD2	TRBJ2-3	NA	TGTGCCACCAGCAGAGAATTGACTAGCGGGAGCACAGATACGCAGTATTTT	CATSRELTSGSTDTQYF
TRBV29-1	TRBD1	TRBJ1-1	NA	TGCAGCGTTGGACGGACAGGGGGAAACACTGAAGCTTTCTTT	CSVGRTGGNTEAFF
TRBV29-1	TRBD1	TRBJ1-5	NA	TGCAGCGCAATCGGGACAGGCACCCAGCAGCCCCAGCATTTT	CSAIGTGTQQPQHF
TRBV7-6	NA	TRBJ1-1	NA	TGTGCCAGCAGCTTTGGGGAAGGTGCGGGGACTGAAGCTTTCTTT	CASSFGEGAGTEAFF
TRBV4-1	NA	TRBJ1-5	NA	TGCGCCAGCAGCCCCGACAGGAATCAGCCCCAGCATTTT	CASSPDRNQPQHF
TRBV4-1	NA	TRBJ1-6	NA	TGCGCCAGCAGCCAAGAGCCGGTTCGGAGCTCCTATAATTCACCCCTCCACTTT	CASSQEPVRSSYNSPLHF
TRBV9	TRBD1	TRBJ2-2	NA	TGTGCCAGCAGCCGGTTAGGGGGGACAGGGACCACCGGGGAGCTGTTTTTT	CASSRLGGTGTTGELFF